Presented here are 14 T cell receptor beta chains from one specimen sequenced in a study of human versus mouse CDR3 diversity and MHC coevolution (dated by TCRdb to about 2017). Library method: the immunoSEQ multiplex PCR assay. TCRdb's version of the immuneACCESS table is confined to in-frame rearrangements and falls short of the full clone set. An unresolved V gene accounts for under half of the shortfall where checked; the remainder is of unknown origin. The sample profile shows over 60,000 clones; approximately 90% of them were found once. The ten biggest clones cover roughly 0.15% of the sample. The sequenced sample was naive CD4+ T cells from blood. The sample's cell subset or site label, decoded: CD45RO-negative CD62L-positive naive CD4 T cells. The receptor set was obtained from a person aged 25-75 years in good health.

This clone appeared once. CDR3 bases: TGTGCCAGCAGTCCCCGTCCCAGGGGGACAGGTTCACCCCTCCACTTT. Its protein product is CASSPRPRGTGSPLHF. V is TRBV28 and J is TRBJ1-6, with 8 bases identical to TRBD1. Germline V gene sequence: CDR1 MDHEN, CDR2 SYDVKM. V lost 5 bases, J lost 9 bases, and 12 bases stayed unmatched. This CDR3 comprises 16 residues.

The chain joins TRBV15 to TRBJ2-1, with 14 bases that match TRBD2. This CDR3 is 16 amino acids long. The germline CDR1 and CDR2 sequences are LNHNV and YYDKDF (reference sequence). The junction had 9 bases not matched to a gene; V was cut back by 5 bases and J by 9 bases. The CDR3 region has the DNA TGTGCCACCAGCCATTGGACTAGCGGGGGGAACGGTGAGCAGTTCTTC. This sequence encodes CATSHWTSGGNGEQFF.

The chain joins TRBV7-8 to TRBJ2-5, with D possibly TRBD2 on 6 matching bases. Trimming shortened V by 2 bases and J by 1 base, and 8 bases separated the two germline ends. The germline CDR1 and CDR2 sequences are SGHVS and FQNEAQ. The CDR3 sequence is 14 residues long. The CDR3 loop is CASSLWRGQETQYF. The DNA for the CDR3 is TGTGCCAGCAGCTTATGGAGGGGCCAAGAGACCCAGTACTTC.

The chain has TRBV10-2 and TRBJ2-5; D perhaps matches TRBD1 (6 bases). The end of the DNA is better explained by TRBJ2-7, so the J call may be wrong. Germline V lookup: CDR1 WSHSY, CDR2 SAAADI. The CDR3 extends over 14 amino acids. DNA of the CDR3: TGCGCCAGCAGTGTCCTGGGACAAGACTACGAGCAGTACTTC. Translating gives CASSVLGQDYEQYF.

The chain recombines TRBV18 with TRBJ2-7; possibly TRBD2 for D (5 bases). The V gene's germline CDR1 is KGHSH and CDR2 LQKENI. The CDR3 is 13 residues long. V was shortened by 5 bases and J by 6 bases, with 14 bases between the two germline ends. CDR3 nucleotide sequence: TGTGCCAGCTCAGCGGGCCAGGCCCTCGAGCAGTACTTC. This gives the protein CASSAGQALEQYF.

The rearrangement uses TRBV27 and TRBJ2-6; 7 bases are a match to TRBD1. CDR1 and CDR2 from the germline V gene are MNHEY and SMNVEV (reference sequence). Trimming cost V 3 bases and J 0 bases; bases outside gene matches: 8. The CDR3 extends over 18 amino acids. As DNA, the CDR3 is TGTGCCAGCAGTTTTTCGGGACAGACTACCTCTGGGGCCAACGTCCTGACTTTC. Translated, it gives CASSFSGQTTSGANVLTF.

The chain carries TRBV28 and TRBJ2-5; tentative D call: TRBD2 (7 bases). Germline loops: CDR1 MDHEN, CDR2 SYDVKM. V was shortened by 5 bases and J by 3 bases, with 13 bases between the two germline ends. The CDR3 is 14 amino acids. Here the CDR3 reads CASSTQGGEETQYF. The DNA for the CDR3 is TGTGCCAGCAGTACACAGGGAGGGGAAGAGACCCAGTACTTC.

This clone has only one observation. V is TRBV19 and J is TRBJ2-7, with D possibly being TRBD2 (5 bases). V gave up 6 bases and J gave up 3 bases, with 15 bases separating them. The CDR3 runs 14 residues. Germline V gene sequence: CDR1 LNHDA, CDR2 SQIVND (reference sequence). CDR3 loop: CASRVGSGDYEQYF. The CDR3 bases are TGTGCCAGTAGGGTGGGAAGCGGAGACTACGAGCAGTACTTC.

The chain couples TRBV5-6 to TRBJ2-5, with 9 bases fitting TRBD2. CDR1 is SGHDT and CDR2 is YYEEEE in the germline V gene. The ends lost 6 bases at V and 1 base at J; junction bases unmatched: 4. The CDR3 covers 14 residues. The DNA for the CDR3 is TGTGCCAGCACCGCGGGGGGGCCCCAAGAGACCCAGTACTTC. Its protein product is CASTAGGPQETQYF.

The chain employs TRBV9 and TRBJ1-5; weak D call: TRBD1 (5 bases). Germline V gives CDR1 SGDLS, CDR2 YYNGEE. The V and J ends lost 2 bases and 1 base respectively, with 7 bases between them. The length of the CDR3 is 14 residues. CDR3 in DNA: TGTGCCAGCAGCGTGGGGGGGAGCAATCAGCCCCAGCATTTT. Translating gives CASSVGGSNQPQHF.

The rearrangement links TRBV7-9 to TRBJ2-5; TRBD2 aligns across 9 bases. V shed 1 base and J 5 bases; nucleotides not matched to a gene: 8. CDR1 is SEHNR, CDR2 FQNEAQ, per germline (reference sequence). The CDR3 runs 16 residues. CDR3 nucleotide sequence: TGTGCCAGCAGCTTAGATGCGGGGGGGCTTCGTGAGACCCAGTACTTC. As protein: CASSLDAGGLRETQYF.

CDR3 sequence (DNA): TGTGCCAGCAGACCCTTCCAACTACATGAAGCTTTCTTT. It is translated as CASRPFQLHEAFF. V and J are TRBV6-6 and TRBJ1-1; no reliable D call. Trimming removed 6 bases from V and 7 bases from J, with 15 bases in between. Germline values: CDR1 MNHNY, CDR2 SVGAGI (reference sequence). The CDR3 totals 13 residues.

V is TRBV6-1 and J is TRBJ2-1; 9 bases are a match to TRBD2. V dropped 4 bases and J dropped 9; count of bases not matched to a gene: 7. CDR1 and CDR2 from the germline V gene are MNHNS and SASEGT. This CDR3 comprises 14 residues. CDR3 region: CASSGGLALFEQFF. In DNA, the CDR3 is TGTGCCAGCAGTGGCGGACTAGCGTTGTTTGAGCAGTTCTTC.

J is TRBJ2-1 and V is TRBV7-6, with 14 bases that match TRBD2. Germline CDR1 SGHVS, CDR2 FNYEAQ. The CDR3 runs to 17 residues. V shed 5 bases, J shed 2 bases, and the junction held 5 bases outside the gene matches. In nucleotides, the CDR3 is TGTGCCAGCAGCCGCCGACTAGCGGGAGGGCCCTACAATGAGCAGTTCTTC. Its translation: CASSRRLAGGPYNEQFF.